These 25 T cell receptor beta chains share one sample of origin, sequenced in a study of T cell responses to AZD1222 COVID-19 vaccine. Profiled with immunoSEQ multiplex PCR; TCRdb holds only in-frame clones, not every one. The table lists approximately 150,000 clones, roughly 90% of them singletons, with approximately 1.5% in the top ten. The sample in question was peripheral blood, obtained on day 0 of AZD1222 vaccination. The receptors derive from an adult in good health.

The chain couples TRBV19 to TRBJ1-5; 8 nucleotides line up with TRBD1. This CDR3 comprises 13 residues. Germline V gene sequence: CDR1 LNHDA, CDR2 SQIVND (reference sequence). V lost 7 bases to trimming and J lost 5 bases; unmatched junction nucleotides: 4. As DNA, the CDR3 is TGTGCCAGTACTGGGACAGGTTATCAGCCCCAGCATTTT. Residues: CASTGTGYQPQHF.

This chain's CDR3 is CASSWDSRESTTNEKLFF. CDR3 nucleotides: TGTGCCAGCAGTTGGGACAGCCGGGAGTCGACAACTAATGAAAAACTGTTTTTT. The chain carries TRBV2 and TRBJ1-4, with 7 nucleotides matching TRBD1. V shed 5 bases, J shed 0 bases, and the junction held 12 bases outside the gene matches. The V gene's germline CDR1 is SNHLY and CDR2 FYNNEI. CDR3 size: 18 residues.

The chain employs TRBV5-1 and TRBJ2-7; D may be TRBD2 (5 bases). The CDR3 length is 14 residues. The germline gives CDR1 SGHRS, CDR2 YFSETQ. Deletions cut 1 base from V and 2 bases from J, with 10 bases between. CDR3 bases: TGCGCCAGCAGCTTGCGAGGGTTTCCCTACGAGCAGTACTTC. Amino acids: CASSLRGFPYEQYF.

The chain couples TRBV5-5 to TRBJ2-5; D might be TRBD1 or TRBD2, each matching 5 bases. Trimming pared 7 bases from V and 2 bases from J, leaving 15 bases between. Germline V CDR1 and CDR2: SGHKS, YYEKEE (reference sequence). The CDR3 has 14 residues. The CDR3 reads CASLWQGRQETQYF. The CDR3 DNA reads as TGTGCCAGCCTTTGGCAGGGACGACAAGAGACCCAGTACTTC.

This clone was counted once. The CDR3 loop is CASSLSSETYNEQFF. The CDR3 coding sequence is TGTGCCAGCAGCTTAAGTAGCGAGACCTACAATGAGCAGTTCTTC. This chain joins TRBV7-2 and TRBJ2-1; perhaps TRBD2 as D (5 bases). V lost 2 bases and J 2 bases, leaving 10 bases between the germline ends. Germline CDR1 and CDR2: SGHTA and FQGNSA. This CDR3 contains 15 residues.

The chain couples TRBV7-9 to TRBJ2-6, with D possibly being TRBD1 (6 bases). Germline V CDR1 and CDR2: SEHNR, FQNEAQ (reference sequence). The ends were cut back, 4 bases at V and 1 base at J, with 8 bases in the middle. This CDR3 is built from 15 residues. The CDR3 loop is CASSSGQSGANVLTF. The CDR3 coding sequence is TGTGCCAGCAGCTCCGGACAGTCTGGGGCCAACGTCCTGACTTTC.

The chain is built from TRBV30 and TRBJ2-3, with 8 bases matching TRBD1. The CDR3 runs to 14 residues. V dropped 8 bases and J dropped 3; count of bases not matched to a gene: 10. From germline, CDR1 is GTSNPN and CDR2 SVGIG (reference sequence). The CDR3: CALSRTGLTDTQYF. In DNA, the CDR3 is TGTGCCCTTTCGAGGACAGGGCTTACAGATACGCAGTATTTT.

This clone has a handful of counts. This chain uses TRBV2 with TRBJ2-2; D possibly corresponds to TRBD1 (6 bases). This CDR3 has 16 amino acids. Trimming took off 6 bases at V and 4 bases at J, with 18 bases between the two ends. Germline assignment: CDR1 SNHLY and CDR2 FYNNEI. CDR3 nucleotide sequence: TGTGCCAGCAGCTACCATGCCGGACAGCTCACCGGGGAGCTGTTTTTT. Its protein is CASSYHAGQLTGELFF.

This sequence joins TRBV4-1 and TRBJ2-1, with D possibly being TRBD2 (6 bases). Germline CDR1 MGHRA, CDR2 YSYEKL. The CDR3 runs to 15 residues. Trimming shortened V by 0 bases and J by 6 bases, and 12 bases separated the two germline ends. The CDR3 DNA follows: TGCGCCAGCAGCCAAGATCTAAGGACTATCAATGAGCAGTTCTTC. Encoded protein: CASSQDLRTINEQFF.

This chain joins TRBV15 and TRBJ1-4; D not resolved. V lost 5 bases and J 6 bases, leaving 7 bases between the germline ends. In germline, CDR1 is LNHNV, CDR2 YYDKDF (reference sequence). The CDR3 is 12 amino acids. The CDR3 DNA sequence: TGTGCCACCAGCGCCCGAGATGAAAAACTGTTTTTT. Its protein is CATSARDEKLFF.

The CDR3 is CASSTTGTGYNEQFF. The CDR3 DNA is TGTGCCAGCAGCACTACCGGGACAGGGTACAATGAGCAGTTCTTC. V usage is TRBV9 and J usage is TRBJ2-1; TRBD1 matches at 9 bases. V lost 4 bases, J lost 4 bases, and 6 bases stayed unmatched. This CDR3 is 15 amino acids long. The V gene's germline CDR1 is SGDLS and CDR2 YYNGEE.

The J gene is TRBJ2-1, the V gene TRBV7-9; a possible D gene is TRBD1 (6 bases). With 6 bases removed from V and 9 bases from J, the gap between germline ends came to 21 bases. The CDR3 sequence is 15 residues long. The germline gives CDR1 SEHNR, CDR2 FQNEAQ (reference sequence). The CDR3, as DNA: TGTGCCAGCAGTCTAACAGGGTGGGCGGTTGGTGAGCAGTTCTTC. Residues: CASSLTGWAVGEQFF.

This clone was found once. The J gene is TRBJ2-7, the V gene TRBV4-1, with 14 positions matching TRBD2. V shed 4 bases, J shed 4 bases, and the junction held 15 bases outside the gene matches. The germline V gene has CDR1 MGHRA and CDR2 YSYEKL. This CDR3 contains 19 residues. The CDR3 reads CASSLLPPEGLAGDYEQYF. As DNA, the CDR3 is TGCGCCAGCAGCCTCCTCCCCCCCGAGGGACTAGCGGGAGATTACGAGCAGTACTTC.

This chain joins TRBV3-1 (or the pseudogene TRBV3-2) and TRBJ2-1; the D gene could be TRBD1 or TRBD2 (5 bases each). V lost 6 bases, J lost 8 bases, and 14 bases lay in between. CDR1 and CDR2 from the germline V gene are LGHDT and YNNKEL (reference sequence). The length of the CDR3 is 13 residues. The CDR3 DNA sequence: TGTGCCAGCAGTCTGAGGGGCGGCGATGAGCAGTTCTTC. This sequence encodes CASSLRGGDEQFF.

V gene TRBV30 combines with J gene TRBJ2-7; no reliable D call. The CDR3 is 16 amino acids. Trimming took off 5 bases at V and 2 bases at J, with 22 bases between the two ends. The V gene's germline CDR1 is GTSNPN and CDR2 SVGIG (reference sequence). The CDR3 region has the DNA TGTGCCTGGGCCCTGCATTCTCTTATCCCTCCCTACGAGCAGTACTTC. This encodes CAWALHSLIPPYEQYF.

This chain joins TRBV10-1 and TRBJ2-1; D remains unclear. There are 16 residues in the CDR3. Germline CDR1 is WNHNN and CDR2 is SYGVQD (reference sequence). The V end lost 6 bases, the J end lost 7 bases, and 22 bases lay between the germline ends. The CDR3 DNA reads TGCGCCAGCAGCGCGGAAATGACCCAAACGGCGAATGAGCAGTTCTTC. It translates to CASSAEMTQTANEQFF.

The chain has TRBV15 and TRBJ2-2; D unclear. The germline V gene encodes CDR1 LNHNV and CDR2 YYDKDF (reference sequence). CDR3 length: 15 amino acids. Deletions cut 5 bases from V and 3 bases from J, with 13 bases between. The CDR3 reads CATSGLPRYTGELFF. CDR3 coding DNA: TGTGCCACCAGCGGCCTCCCGCGGTACACCGGGGAGCTGTTTTTT.

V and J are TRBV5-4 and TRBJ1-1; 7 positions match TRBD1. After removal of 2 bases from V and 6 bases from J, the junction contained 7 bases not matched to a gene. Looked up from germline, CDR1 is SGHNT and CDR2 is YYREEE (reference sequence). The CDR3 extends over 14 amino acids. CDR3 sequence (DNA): TGTGCCAGCAGCTTACAGGGGCCGGAGGCTGAAGCTTTCTTT. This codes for CASSLQGPEAEAFF. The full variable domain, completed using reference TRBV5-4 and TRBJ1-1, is ETGVTQSPTHLIKTRGQQVTLRCSSQSGHNTVSWYQQALGQGPQFIFQYYREEENGRGNFPPRFSGLQFPNYSSELNVNALELDDSALYLCASSLQGPEAEAFFGQGTRLTVV.

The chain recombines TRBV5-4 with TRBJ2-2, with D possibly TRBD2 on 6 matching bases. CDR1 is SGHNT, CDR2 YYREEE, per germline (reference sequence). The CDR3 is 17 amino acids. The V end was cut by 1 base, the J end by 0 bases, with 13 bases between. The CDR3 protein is CASSLLWGEANTGELFF. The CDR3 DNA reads TGTGCCAGCAGCTTGCTGTGGGGGGAGGCGAACACCGGGGAGCTGTTTTTT.

DNA for the CDR3: TGTGCCAGCAGTCCCGGGACAGGGGGCGGTGAGACCCAGTACTTC. Translating it yields CASSPGTGGGETQYF. The rearrangement joins TRBV25-1 to TRBJ2-5, with 12 nucleotides matching TRBD1. The junction had 6 bases not matched to a gene; V was cut back by 5 bases and J by 5 bases. This CDR3 has 15 amino acids. Germline V gives CDR1 MGHDK, CDR2 SYGVNS.

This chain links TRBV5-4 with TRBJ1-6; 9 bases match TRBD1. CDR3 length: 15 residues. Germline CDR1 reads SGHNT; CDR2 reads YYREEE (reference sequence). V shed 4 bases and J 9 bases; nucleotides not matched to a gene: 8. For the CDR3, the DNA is TGTGCCAGCAGCGCGGACAGGGGACGCTCTTCACCCCTCCACTTT. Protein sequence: CASSADRGRSSPLHF. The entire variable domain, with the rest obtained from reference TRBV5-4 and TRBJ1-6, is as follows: ETGVTQSPTHLIKTRGQQVTLRCSSQSGHNTVSWYQQALGQGPQFIFQYYREEENGRGNFPPRFSGLQFPNYSSELNVNALELDDSALYLCASSADRGRSSPLHFGNGTRLTVT.

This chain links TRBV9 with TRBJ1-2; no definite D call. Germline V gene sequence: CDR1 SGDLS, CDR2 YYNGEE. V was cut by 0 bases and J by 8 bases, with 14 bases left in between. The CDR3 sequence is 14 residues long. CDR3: CASSVESVTVGYTF. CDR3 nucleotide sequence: TGTGCCAGCAGCGTAGAGAGTGTTACGGTGGGCTACACCTTC.

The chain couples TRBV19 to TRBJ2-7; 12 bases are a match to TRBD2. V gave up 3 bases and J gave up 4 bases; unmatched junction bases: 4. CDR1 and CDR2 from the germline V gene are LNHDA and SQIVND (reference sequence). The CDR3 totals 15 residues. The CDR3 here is CASSMTSGSRYEQYF. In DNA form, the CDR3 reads TGTGCCAGTAGTATGACTAGCGGGAGTCGGTACGAGCAGTACTTC. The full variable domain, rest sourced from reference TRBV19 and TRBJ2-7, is DGGITQSPKYLFRKEGQNVTLSCEQNLNHDAMYWYRQDPGQGLRLIYYSQIVNDFQKGDIAEGYSVSREKKESFPLTVTSAQKNPTAFYLCASSMTSGSRYEQYFGPGTRLTVT.

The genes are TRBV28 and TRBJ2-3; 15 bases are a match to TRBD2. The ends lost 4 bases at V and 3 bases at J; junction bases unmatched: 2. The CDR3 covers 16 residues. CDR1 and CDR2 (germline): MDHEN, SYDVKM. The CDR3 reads CASSSGLAGGTDTQYF. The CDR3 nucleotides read TGTGCCAGCAGTTCCGGACTAGCGGGAGGGACAGATACGCAGTATTTT.

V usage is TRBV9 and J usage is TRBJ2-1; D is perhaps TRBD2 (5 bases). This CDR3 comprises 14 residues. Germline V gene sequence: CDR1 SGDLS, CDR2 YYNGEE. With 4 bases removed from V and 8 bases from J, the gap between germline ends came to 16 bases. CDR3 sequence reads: CASSTVAQRDEQFF. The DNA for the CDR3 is TGTGCCAGCAGCACCGTCGCACAGAGGGATGAGCAGTTCTTC.